This note documents a single T cell receptor (beta chain) sequence. This sample is drawn from a study of shared clonotypes between healthy human individuals. Trimming cost V 3 bases and J 3 bases, with 12 bases left between them. The CDR3 has 15 amino acids. The germline V gene encodes CDR1 SGDLS and CDR2 YYNGEE. The study ran the assay at deep level. Repertoires were generated with immunoSEQ multiplex PCR, while TCRdb's copy carries only in-frame clones and drops some. Among 1.6 million or so clones, approximately 96% were seen once, and the ten largest hold roughly 1.1%. This sequence originates from a man aged 30-40 years in good health. The genes are TRBV9 and TRBJ1-4; a weak D match, TRBD1 (5 bases). Sequencing was done on a sample of naive CD4+ T cells sorted from blood. Described subset: CD45RA+ positively selected. DNA of the CDR3: TGTGCCAGCAGCGGGGATCAGGGACCTAATGAAAAACTGTTTTTT. Amino acid sequence: CASSGDQGPNEKLFF.